This TCR beta chain is drawn from a study of T cells in Graves' hyperthyroidism and ophthalmopathy. Points from the study as a whole: Researchers found most expanded thyroid clonotypes above 0.001 in blood as well.

This clonotype has a handful of counts. Its cognate antigen is unknown. A much larger clone lies one base from this, so it may be a read error. The study included ophthalmopathy patients with Clinical Activity Score at least 3, NOSPECS grade at least 4 and duration under 3 months. Diagnostic assessment was based on clinical symptoms, serum thyroxine and TRAb, thyroid ultrasound and orbital computed tomography. Each 10 ml fresh peripheral blood draw supplied the PBMCs. Amplification of TCR beta CDR3 regions used RNA as the template. The HTBI primer set served for first-round RT-PCR of the TCR CDR3. TCRdb called the multiplex PCR reads again in MiXCR, with one record for every CDR3 protein. The sample yields under 550,000 distinct CDR3 sequences, 20% seen once. This receptor was obtained from a man aged 35 to 55 with Graves' ophthalmopathy. Source material: blood.

The CDR3 DNA reads TGTGCCAGCAGCATACAGGGGGACACTGAAGCTTTCTTT. This gives the protein CASSIQGDTEAFF. The chain has TRBV7-9 and TRBJ1-1; TRBD1 agrees at 8 bases. CDR3 length equals 13 residues. Germline CDR1 is SEHNR and CDR2 is FQNEAQ (reference sequence). With 5 bases clipped from V and 3 bases from J, the junction kept 2 bases outside the gene matches. Based on the CDR3 plus reference TRBV7-9 and TRBJ1-1, the full variable domain is DTGVSQNPRHKITKRGQNVTFRCDPISEHNRLYWYRQTLGQGPEFLTYFQNEAQLEKSRLLSDRFSAERPKGSFSTLEIQRTEQGDSAMYLCASSIQGDTEAFFGQGTRLTVV.